This entry lists 9 T cell receptor beta chains sequenced from one sample in a study of T cells in women clearing cervical HPV infection. Assay used: immunoSEQ multiplex PCR; TCRdb lists only in-frame clones, some missing. This sample carries around 25,000 clones, with 5.4% going to the ten biggest clones. Source material: blood buffy coat. These receptors all come from a woman aged 18 to 75 with a cervical HPV16 infection that either progressed to CIN3+ or cleared (not recorded which).

As regards this clone: The read gets to within 3 residues of the CDR3 end, and the germline J gene fills in the rest. The rearrangement joins TRBV20-1 to TRBJ1-1; the match to TRBD1 covers 11 bases. There are 16 residues in the CDR3. Germline V CDR1 and CDR2: DFQATT, SNEGSKA (reference sequence). Unmatched junction bases numbered 7, after V lost 0 bases and J lost 4 bases. The CDR3 spells CSARDRDRGLSTEAFF. CDR3 DNA, as far as it was read: TGCAGTGCTAGAGACCGGGACAGGGGGTTATCCACTGAA.

About this clone itself: The read falls 3 residues short of the CDR3 end, and the missing part is taken from the germline J gene. The V and J genes are TRBV2 and TRBJ1-2; TRBD1 matches 11 bases. Germline V gene lookup returns CDR1 SNHLY and CDR2 FYNNEI. The CDR3 spans 18 residues. The V segment lost 0 bases and the J segment 4 bases; nucleotides outside the gene matches: 10. The chain's CDR3 is CASSEAWPGTGGRYGYTF. Incomplete CDR3 DNA: TGTGCCAGCAGTGAAGCTTGGCCTGGGACAGGGGGTCGCTATGGC.

About this clone itself: Read coverage stops 3 residues before the CDR3 terminus; the germline J gene supplies the remainder. V is TRBV19 and J is TRBJ2-1, with TRBD1 matching over 8 bases. Germline trimming cut 9 bases from V and 4 bases from J; bases unmatched to any gene: 5. The CDR3 is 13 residues long. Germline V gene lookup returns CDR1 LNHDA and CDR2 SQIVND (reference sequence). CDR3 sequence reads: CASRDRWYNEQFF. The covered CDR3 bases are TGTGCCAGCCGGGACAGGTGGTACAATGAG.

In regard to this clone: Read data end 3 residues before the CDR3 end; the end is taken from the germline J gene. V is TRBV29-1 and J is TRBJ2-3; 8 nucleotides match TRBD2. The CDR3 runs 17 residues. The J segment lost 5 bases and the V segment lost 1 base, leaving 14 bases of the junction unmatched. Germline CDR1 reads SQVTM; CDR2 reads ANQGSEA. This CDR3 reads CSVEVHRSGGGVDTQYF. Incomplete CDR3 DNA: TGCAGCGTTGAAGTTCATAGGAGCGGGGGAGGTGTAGATACG.

This clone is deemed medium-sized by its frequency. The DNA ends 3 residues before the CDR3 does, and the rest of the CDR3 is filled in from the germline J gene. The chain is built from TRBV7-3 and TRBJ2-3, with D tentatively TRBD2 (6 bases). Germline CDR1 and CDR2: SGHTA and FQGTGA. The CDR3 loop spans 15 amino acids. V was clipped by 1 base and J by 3 bases, with 11 bases between them. The CDR3 loop is CASSLSGERTDTQYF. Partial CDR3 DNA: TGTGCCAGCAGCTTAAGCGGGGAAAGGACAGATACG.

Concerning this clone: The read stops 3 residues short of the end of the CDR3; the missing end is completed from the germline J gene. The rearrangement links TRBV2 to TRBJ1-1; D not certain. The CDR3 consists of 12 residues. Trimming pared 8 bases from V and 4 bases from J, leaving 11 bases between. CDR1 and CDR2 from the germline V gene are SNHLY and FYNNEI. The CDR3 reads CASPGGPTEAFF. The CDR3 DNA, read in part, is TGTGCCAGCCCAGGAGGGCCCACTGAA.

In the case of this clone: The CDR3 is cut off 3 residues early in the read; its end comes from the germline J gene. This chain connects TRBV5-1 to TRBJ1-6, with TRBD1 matching 10 bases. Trimming removed 0 bases from V and 8 bases from J; junction bases left unmatched: 2. CDR1 SGHRS and CDR2 YFSETQ come from the germline V gene. The CDR3 runs to 15 residues. CDR3 DNA, as far as it was read: TGCGCCAGCAGCTTGGTTGGGACAGGGGATTCACCC. This sequence encodes CASSLVGTGDSP. The entire CDR3 reads CASSLVGTGDSPLHF.

CDR3 DNA, as far as it was read: TGTGCCAGTAGTATAGCCATATGGGGCATAGATACC. This sequence encodes CASSIAIWGIDT. The whole CDR3 protein reads CASSIAIWGIDTYTF. This chain uses TRBV19 with TRBJ1-2, with a tentative D call TRBD1 (5 bases). The sequence runs out 3 residues before the end of the CDR3; the remainder is reconstructed from the germline J gene. The CDR3 consists of 15 residues. CDR1 is LNHDA, CDR2 SQIVND, per germline (reference sequence).

On this clone itself: The read terminates 3 residues before the CDR3 end, so the remaining end is supplied by the germline J gene. The chain employs TRBV7-6 and TRBJ1-5; the D is unclear. Trimming cost V 4 bases and J 7 bases, with 14 bases left between them. The CDR3 runs 14 residues. Germline V gene sequence: CDR1 SGHVS, CDR2 FNYEAQ. The covered CDR3 bases are TGTGCCAGCAGCTCCGTTGGCTCCCAGCAGCCC. As protein: CASSSVGSQQP. The CDR3 reads in full as CASSSVGSQQPQHF. Full variable domain (missing parts from reference TRBV7-6 and TRBJ1-5): GAGVSQSPRYKVTKRGQDVALRCDPISGHVSLYWYRQALGQGPEFLTYFNYEAQQDKSGLPNDRFSAERPEGSISTLTIQRTEQRDSAMYRCASSSVGSQQPQHFGDGTRLSIL.